These T cell receptor beta chains were read from a single sample in a study of blood T cells in healthy people across ages. TCRdb fed the 5' RACE reads into MiXCR, producing one record per CDR3 protein. Here the sample spans about 1,000,000 distinct CDR3 sequences, more than 40% being singletons. The specimen sequenced was blood. The source is a woman aged 60 to 75 in good health. The CDR3 runs from the conserved cysteine through the conserved F or W. Each record gives: J gene, D gene, CDR3 length, clone size, V gene, CDR3 protein, CDR3 DNA. D genes are given only for firm matches. Only some rows state a clone size, as once, few, many or a class for expanded clones.

J: TRBJ2-5
D: TRBD1
length: 15
size: NA
V: TRBV18
CDR3: CASSRTGANQETQYF
DNA: TGTGCCAGCTCAAGGACAGGAGCTAACCAAGAGACCCAGTACTTC

J: TRBJ2-7
D: NA
length: 14
size: few
V: TRBV2
CDR3: CASSEWTAPREQYF
DNA: TGTGCCAGCAGTGAGTGGACAGCCCCGCGCGAGCAGTACTTC

J: TRBJ2-4
D: TRBD2
length: 13
size: NA
V: TRBV20-1
CDR3: CSGLTSGRNGQYF
DNA: TGCAGTGGATTGACTAGCGGGAGGAACGGGCAGTACTTC

J: TRBJ1-2
D: NA
length: 13
size: NA
V: TRBV6-2/TRBV6-3
CDR3: CTSSYTDNYGYTF
DNA: TGTACCAGCAGTTACACTGATAACTATGGCTACACCTTC

J: TRBJ2-1
D: TRBD2
length: 15
size: NA
V: TRBV7-3
CDR3: CASSLTSGSNNEQFF
DNA: TGTGCCAGCAGCCTTACTAGCGGGAGTAACAATGAGCAGTTCTTC

J: TRBJ2-3
D: NA
length: 12
size: NA
V: TRBV20-1
CDR3: CSARWTADTQYF
DNA: TGCAGTGCTCGGTGGACAGCAGATACGCAGTATTTT

J: TRBJ2-7
D: NA
length: 15
size: NA
V: TRBV20-1
CDR3: CSARDIRGLAYEQYF
DNA: TGCAGTGCTAGAGATATCCGGGGGCTTGCCTACGAGCAGTACTTC

J: TRBJ1-2
D: NA
length: 13
size: few
V: TRBV29-1
CDR3: CSVERTENYGYTF
DNA: TGCAGCGTTGAGAGGACAGAAAACTATGGCTACACCTTC

J: TRBJ2-4
D: TRBD1
length: 15
size: few
V: TRBV27
CDR3: CASSTVTGIKNIQYF
DNA: TGTGCCAGCAGTACAGTGACAGGGATAAAAAACATTCAGTACTTC

J: TRBJ2-7
D: TRBD2
length: 17
size: many
V: TRBV27
CDR3: CASLGASGRNSYNEQYF
DNA: TGTGCCAGCCTCGGGGCTAGCGGGAGGAACTCCTACAATGAGCAGTACTTC

J: TRBJ2-1
D: TRBD2
length: 15
size: few
V: TRBV7-7
CDR3: CASGYLAGGGNEQFF
DNA: TGTGCCAGCGGGTACTTAGCGGGAGGTGGGAATGAGCAGTTCTTC

J: TRBJ1-1
D: NA
length: 14
size: NA
V: TRBV6-4
CDR3: CASSDSADNTEAFF
DNA: TGTGCCAGCAGTGACTCTGCAGATAACACTGAAGCTTTCTTT

J: TRBJ2-7
D: NA
length: 14
size: NA
V: TRBV7-6
CDR3: CASAVAGNRNEQYF
DNA: TGTGCCAGCGCAGTTGCCGGGAACCGCAATGAGCAGTACTTC

J: TRBJ2-7
D: NA
length: 14
size: NA
V: TRBV7-9
CDR3: CASSQPQDRYEQYF
DNA: TGTGCCAGCAGTCAACCACAGGATCGCTACGAGCAGTACTTC

J: TRBJ2-1
D: TRBD2
length: 14
size: NA
V: TRBV12-3/TRBV12-4
CDR3: CASSFREVYNEQFF
DNA: TGTGCCAGCAGTTTCCGGGAGGTTTACAATGAGCAGTTCTTC

J: TRBJ2-7
D: NA
length: 14
size: NA
V: TRBV9
CDR3: CASSVVDGSYEQYF
DNA: TGTGCCAGCAGCGTAGTGGACGGCTCCTACGAGCAGTACTTC

J: TRBJ1-5
D: NA
length: 14
size: few
V: TRBV12-3/TRBV12-4
CDR3: CASSVDGFNQPQHF
DNA: TGTGCCAGCAGTGTGGACGGGTTCAATCAGCCCCAGCATTTT

J: TRBJ2-7
D: TRBD2
length: 20
size: NA
V: TRBV6-1
CDR3: CASSALLRFGTSGISNEQYF
DNA: TGTGCCAGCAGTGCCCTACTTCGCTTTGGGACTAGCGGGATATCCAACGAGCAGTACTTC

J: TRBJ2-7
D: NA
length: 15
size: NA
V: TRBV15
CDR3: CATSRDLSSYNEQYF
DNA: TGTGCCACCAGCAGGGACCTCAGCTCCTACAATGAGCAGTACTTC

J: TRBJ2-1
D: NA
length: 14
size: NA
V: TRBV6-2/TRBV6-3
CDR3: CASGMETPYNEQFF
DNA: TGTGCCAGCGGAATGGAAACGCCCTACAATGAGCAGTTCTTC

J: TRBJ2-5
D: NA
length: 15
size: NA
V: TRBV6-5
CDR3: CASSYSFEGGETQYF
DNA: TGTGCCAGCAGTTACTCGTTCGAGGGGGGAGAGACCCAGTACTTC

J: TRBJ2-3
D: NA
length: 17
size: NA
V: TRBV11-2
CDR3: CATGRGTLGISTDTQYF
DNA: TGTGCCACCGGGCGTGGGACCTTAGGGATAAGCACAGATACGCAGTATTTT

J: TRBJ2-7
D: NA
length: 14
size: NA
V: TRBV12-3/TRBV12-4
CDR3: CASSPRSGYNEQYF
DNA: TGTGCCAGCAGCCCTCGAAGCGGATACAATGAGCAGTACTTC

J: TRBJ1-2
D: NA
length: 16
size: few
V: TRBV7-8
CDR3: CASSPRTVPSNYGYTF
DNA: TGTGCCAGCAGCCCTCGGACGGTGCCGTCTAACTATGGCTACACCTTC

J: TRBJ2-1
D: NA
length: 12
size: few
V: TRBV10-2
CDR3: CASSGGVNEQFF
DNA: TGCGCCAGCAGTGGTGGGGTTAATGAGCAGTTCTTC

J: TRBJ2-6
D: TRBD1
length: 19
size: many
V: TRBV9
CDR3: CASSVARTGLNSGANVLTF
DNA: TGTGCCAGCAGCGTAGCCCGGACAGGACTTAACTCTGGGGCCAACGTCCTGACTTTC

J: TRBJ2-3
D: TRBD2
length: 15
size: few
V: TRBV4-1
CDR3: CASSRSSGDTDTQYF
DNA: TGCGCCAGCAGCCGCTCCAGCGGGGACACAGATACGCAGTATTTT

J: TRBJ2-4
D: NA
length: 16
size: few
V: TRBV14
CDR3: CASSPQVGKAKNIQYF
DNA: TGTGCCAGCAGCCCCCAAGTAGGGAAAGCCAAAAACATTCAGTACTTC

J: TRBJ2-1
D: NA
length: 14
size: NA
V: TRBV7-2
CDR3: CASSPDVAYNEQFF
DNA: TGTGCCAGCAGCCCCGATGTGGCCTACAATGAGCAGTTCTTC

J: TRBJ2-7
D: NA
length: 14
size: NA
V: TRBV27
CDR3: CASRQPRAPYEQYF
DNA: TGTGCCAGCAGACAGCCCAGGGCCCCCTACGAGCAGTACTTC

J: TRBJ2-1
D: TRBD1
length: 14
size: NA
V: TRBV5-1
CDR3: CASSPKQGGHEQFF
DNA: TGCGCCAGCAGCCCCAAACAGGGGGGTCATGAGCAGTTCTTC

J: TRBJ2-3
D: TRBD2
length: 15
size: few
V: TRBV20-1
CDR3: CSARVPGGPIDTQYF
DNA: TGCAGTGCTAGAGTCCCGGGAGGGCCGATTGATACGCAGTATTTT

J: TRBJ2-4
D: NA
length: 20
size: NA
V: TRBV7-2
CDR3: CASSLLPPGRASGAKNIQYF
DNA: TGTGCCAGCAGCCTACTTCCTCCGGGACGAGCCTCAGGGGCCAAAAACATTCAGTACTTC

J: TRBJ1-1
D: NA
length: 15
size: NA
V: TRBV5-1
CDR3: CASSLFPSPNTEAFF
DNA: TGCGCCAGTAGCTTGTTTCCAAGTCCGAACACTGAAGCTTTCTTT

J: TRBJ2-7
D: NA
length: 13
size: NA
V: TRBV20-1
CDR3: CSAKRQAVDEQYF
DNA: TGCAGTGCTAAACGTCAGGCGGTCGACGAGCAGTACTTC

J: TRBJ1-2
D: TRBD1
length: 16
size: NA
V: TRBV6-6
CDR3: CASSGERGTGPKGYTF
DNA: TGTGCCAGCAGCGGGGAAAGAGGGACAGGGCCGAAAGGCTACACCTTC

J: TRBJ2-1
D: NA
length: 16
size: NA
V: TRBV27
CDR3: CASRSTRRTIDNEQFF
DNA: TGTGCCAGCAGATCGACTCGGCGGACTATTGACAATGAGCAGTTCTTC

J: TRBJ2-1
D: NA
length: 14
size: NA
V: TRBV7-3
CDR3: CASSSNSAPNEQFF
DNA: TGTGCCAGCAGCTCAAACTCAGCGCCCAATGAGCAGTTCTTC

J: TRBJ1-4
D: NA
length: 16
size: NA
V: TRBV28
CDR3: CASRQFTGYEGEKLFF
DNA: TGTGCCAGCAGGCAATTCACAGGGTACGAGGGGGAAAAACTGTTTTTT

J: TRBJ2-3
D: NA
length: 14
size: NA
V: TRBV2
CDR3: CASSVGDTGDTQYF
DNA: TGTGCCAGCAGTGTTGGAGACACAGGAGATACGCAGTATTTT

J: TRBJ2-5
D: TRBD2
length: 16
size: NA
V: TRBV10-3
CDR3: CAISGTSGRIWETQYF
DNA: TGTGCCATCAGTGGTACTAGCGGGAGAATTTGGGAGACCCAGTACTTC

J: TRBJ2-5
D: NA
length: 12
size: once
V: TRBV6-5
CDR3: CAGSYSRNEQYF
DNA: TGTGCCGGCAGTTACTCCCGAAATGAGCAGTACTTC

J: TRBJ2-7
D: TRBD1
length: 15
size: NA
V: TRBV4-1
CDR3: CASSQDRGPTYEQYF
DNA: TGCGCCAGCAGCCAAGATAGGGGGCCTACCTACGAGCAGTACTTC

J: TRBJ2-3
D: NA
length: 11
size: NA
V: TRBV12-3/TRBV12-4
CDR3: CASSLWDTQYF
DNA: TGTGCCAGCAGTTTGTGGGATACGCAGTATTTT

J: TRBJ1-6
D: NA
length: 15
size: few
V: TRBV11-2
CDR3: CASSGGTLGNSPLHF
DNA: TGTGCCAGCAGCGGGGGGACCCTCGGTAATTCACCCCTCCACTTT